The clone carrying this T cell receptor (beta chain) was recorded only once. The target antigen is unknown. The source of the sample is a study of cytomegalovirus exposure and HLA in healthy donors. Study at large: As an earlier analysis found, around 190 million T cells yielded some 120 million unique TCR beta sequences.

The V gene end was trimmed by 4 bases and the J gene end by 5 bases; junction bases not matched to a gene: 9. CDR3 length: 15 residues. Germline values: CDR1 KGHSH, CDR2 LQKENI. Study results and caveats: Listed as cytomegalovirus-associated were 150 to 200 TCR beta chains.

60 Vbeta and 13 Jbeta primers were used in PCR. TCRdb's copy holds only in-frame clones and misses some; the assay was immunoSEQ multiplex PCR. The data show some 120,000 clones, over 65% seen once. J is TRBJ2-7 and V is TRBV18; 9 bases fit TRBD1. The receptor comes from a female donor in good health and CMV-seronegative. The specimen was PBMCs. Here the CDR3 DNA reads TGTGCCAGCTCACGGGGCGGGACAGGGATAAACGAGCAGTACTTC. Residues: CASSRGGTGINEQYF.